This TCR beta chain was identified during a study of CD8+ T cells in alopecia areata. This clone was seen a handful of times. V was pared by 3 bases and J by 4 bases, with 6 bases between. Germline V CDR1 and CDR2: SQVTM, ANQGSEA. The CDR3 consists of 11 residues. Treatment denoted: oral pan-JAK inhibitor, 5-10 mg twice daily. cDNA reverse transcribed from extracted RNA served as the sequencing template. Assay used: immunoSEQ multiplex PCR; TCRdb lists only in-frame clones, some missing. Of 70,000 or so clones in the sample, over 25% were seen once. Source: CD8+ T cells sorted from blood, taken at week 4, from a patient treated with tofacitinib. The TCR was taken from a human donor with alopecia areata. The V and J genes are TRBV29-1 and TRBJ1-2, with D hard to call. This chain's CDR3 is CSVDRTYGYTF. The CDR3 DNA reads TGCAGCGTTGACAGGACCTATGGCTACACCTTC.